Below, one T cell receptor beta chain is given with its context. What it binds is not known. CDR1 and CDR2 from the germline V gene are MNHEY and SVGEGT. The CDR3 is 15 amino acids. Trimming removed 2 bases at V and 0 bases at J, with 5 bases between. The sample comes from a study of CD8 T cells in Susac syndrome. Study results and limitations: The study acknowledged a relatively small number of individuals in its TCR sequencing and HLA analysis.

Random hexamers were used to reverse transcribe 0.5 to 1 ug of RNA. TCRdb fed the immunoSEQ multiplex PCR reads into MiXCR, producing one record per CDR3 protein. Here the sample spans under 200,000 distinct CDR3 sequences, about 96% being singletons. This chain connects TRBV6-2 or TRBV6-3 to TRBJ1-6; no clear D gene. This clonotype originated in a human donor with Susac syndrome. Sequenced material: CD4+ T cells from PBMCs. The CDR3 sequence: CASSYGSSYNSPLHF. CDR3 nucleotides: TGTGCCAGCAGTTACGGGAGCTCCTATAATTCACCCCTCCACTTT.